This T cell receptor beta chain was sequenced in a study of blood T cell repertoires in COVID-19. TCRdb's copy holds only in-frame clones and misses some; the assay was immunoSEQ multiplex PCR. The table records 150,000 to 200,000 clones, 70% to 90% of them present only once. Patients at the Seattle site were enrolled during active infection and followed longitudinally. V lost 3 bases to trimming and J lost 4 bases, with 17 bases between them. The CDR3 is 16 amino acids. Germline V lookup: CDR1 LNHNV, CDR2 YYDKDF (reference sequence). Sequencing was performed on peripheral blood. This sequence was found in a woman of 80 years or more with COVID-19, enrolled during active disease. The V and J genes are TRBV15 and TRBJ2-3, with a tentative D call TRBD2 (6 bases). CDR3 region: CATSSQIGRLADTQYF. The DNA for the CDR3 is TGTGCCACCAGCAGCCAAATAGGGAGGCTGGCAGATACGCAGTATTTT.